A selection of T cell receptor beta chains follows, all from one sample in a study of STAT5B mutations in CD4+ large granular lymphocyte leukemia. Sequenced by immunoSEQ multiplex PCR; TCRdb stores in-frame clones only, minus some. The repertoire holds 30,000 to 40,000 clones, with over 65% as singletons. What was sequenced was CD4+ T cells from blood buffy coats. These receptors came from a human donor in good health. Both conserved end residues are part of each CDR3. The D gene is left open where the match is weak. For some rows the clone size is stated as once, few or many, or as a class when expanded; others skip it.

D,J,size,V,CDR3,DNA
-,TRBJ1-4,-,TRBV5-4,CASSSGGPANEKLFF,TGTGCCAGCAGCAGCGGGGGGCCAGCTAATGAAAAACTGTTTTTT
-,TRBJ2-7,-,TRBV10-3,CAISEGQSTYEQYF,TGTGCCATCAGTGAGGGACAGAGCACCTACGAGCAGTACTTC
-,TRBJ2-1,few,TRBV12-2,CASRLASGCGGDNEQFF,TGTGCAAGTCGCTTAGCCAGTGGGTGCGGGGGGGACAATGAGCAGTTCTTC
TRBD1,TRBJ1-4,-,TRBV7-9,CASSFNPGQGNEKLFF,TGTGCCAGCAGCTTCAACCCGGGACAGGGTAATGAAAAACTGTTTTTT
-,TRBJ2-2,-,TRBV5-4,CASSPRDQHGELFF,TGTGCCAGCAGCCCCAGGGACCAGCACGGGGAGCTGTTTTTT
TRBD2,TRBJ2-7,-,TRBV2,CASTVGGSYEQYF,TGTGCCAGCACCGTGGGGGGGAGCTACGAGCAGTACTTC
-,TRBJ1-1,-,TRBV7-2,CASGVRGGYEAFF,TGTGCCAGCGGGGTCAGGGGAGGGTATGAAGCTTTCTTT
-,TRBJ2-2,-,TRBV5-4,CASSSVWGQNTGELFF,TGTGCCAGCAGTTCCGTGTGGGGGCAGAACACCGGGGAGCTGTTTTTT
TRBD2,TRBJ2-7,-,TRBV4-3,CASSQTSGGGEQYF,TGCGCCAGCAGCCAAACTAGCGGGGGGGGTGAGCAGTACTTC
-,TRBJ1-6,-,TRBV9,CASSVGPPGGNSPLHF,TGTGCCAGCAGCGTAGGGCCCCCCGGGGGTAATTCACCCCTCCACTTT
TRBD2,TRBJ2-3,-,TRBV7-8,CASSFRVSRGGTDTQYF,TGTGCCAGCAGCTTTAGGGTATCGCGGGGGGGCACAGATACGCAGTATTTT
-,TRBJ2-1,-,TRBV7-2,CASSSAGPRPHNEQFF,TGTGCCAGCAGCTCCGCCGGGCCCCGACCCCACAATGAGCAGTTCTTC
-,TRBJ1-1,-,TRBV2,CASSVNSRGTEAFF,TGTGCCAGCAGTGTAAATTCCCGAGGCACTGAAGCTTTCTTT
TRBD2,TRBJ2-3,-,TRBV7-2,CASSPRGDRTDTQYF,TGTGCCAGCAGCCCGCGGGGGGATCGTACAGATACGCAGTATTTT
-,TRBJ2-7,-,TRBV9,CASSVSPTLFDEQYF,TGTGCCAGCAGCGTGTCCCCAACCCTATTCGACGAGCAGTACTTC
TRBD2,TRBJ2-7,few,TRBV6-6,CASSYSGTSSEQYF,TGTGCCAGCAGTTACTCAGGGACTAGCTCCGAGCAGTACTTC
-,TRBJ2-1,-,TRBV4-3,CASSQESGSEQFF,TGCGCCAGCAGCCAAGAAAGTGGCAGTGAGCAGTTCTTC
-,TRBJ1-5,-,TRBV28,CAGGLQGGNQPQHF,TGTGCCGGGGGGTTACAGGGTGGCAATCAGCCCCAGCATTTT
-,TRBJ2-7,once,TRBV6-5,CASSYSGPTEQYF,TGTGCCAGCAGTTACTCGGGGCCGACCGAGCAGTACTTC
TRBD2,TRBJ2-7,-,TRBV29-1,CSISGPTYEQYF,TGCAGCATTAGCGGGCCCACCTACGAGCAGTACTTC
-,TRBJ1-1,few,TRBV7-7,CASSPPGLEGTEAFF,TGTGCTAGCAGCCCACCGGGTTTGGAGGGCACTGAAGCTTTCTTT
-,TRBJ1-5,-,TRBV9,CASSAGVIGNQPQHF,TGTGCCAGCAGTGCAGGGGTTATCGGCAATCAGCCCCAGCATTTT
TRBD1,TRBJ1-4,few,TRBV13,CASSRRTGGDEKLFF,TGTGCCAGCAGCCGGAGGACAGGGGGGGATGAAAAACTGTTTTTT
-,TRBJ1-2,-,TRBV29-1,CSVNRRPSYGYTF,TGCAGCGTCAACAGGAGGCCTAGCTATGGCTACACCTTC
-,TRBJ2-7,-,TRBV19,CASSIDAGGGYEQYF,TGTGCCAGTAGTATAGATGCCGGAGGGGGTTACGAGCAGTACTTC
-,TRBJ2-5,-,TRBV10-1,CASSGSIQETQYF,TGCGCCAGCAGTGGATCCATCCAAGAGACCCAGTACTTC
TRBD2,TRBJ2-7,-,TRBV4-2,CASSLPGGGRSYEQYF,TGTGCCAGCAGCCTTCCCGGCGGGGGGCGGTCCTACGAGCAGTACTTC
-,TRBJ1-5,-,TRBV28,CASSLGAGVSSNQPQHF,TGTGCCAGCAGTTTAGGGGCAGGGGTAAGTAGCAATCAGCCCCAGCATTTT
TRBD2,TRBJ2-3,-,TRBV6-5,CASRRGAGDTQYF,TGTGCCAGCAGGCGGGGGGCCGGAGATACGCAGTATTTT
TRBD1,TRBJ1-5,-,TRBV7-9,CASSFGTGNQPQHF,TGTGCCAGCAGCTTTGGGACAGGGAATCAGCCCCAGCATTTT
-,TRBJ2-2,-,TRBV6-5,CASQKPRGELFF,TGTGCCAGCCAAAAGCCGCGCGGGGAGCTGTTTTTT
TRBD1,TRBJ1-2,-,TRBV4-3,CASSQDRGWGYTF,TGCGCCAGCAGCCAGGACAGGGGTTGGGGCTACACCTTC
-,TRBJ2-7,-,TRBV21-1,CASILTSETYEQYF,TGTGCCAGCATCCTGACTAGCGAGACCTACGAGCAGTACTTC
-,TRBJ2-3,few,TRBV5-1,CASSLFPTDTQYF,TGCGCCAGCAGCTTGTTCCCAACAGATACGCAGTATTTT
-,TRBJ1-6,-,TRBV12-1,CASITQRGTLSPLHF,TGTGCCAGCATCACACAACGGGGCACCTTATCACCCCTCCACTTT
-,TRBJ2-5,-,TRBV9,CASSVGLGGYQETQYF,TGTGCCAGCAGCGTAGGTCTGGGGGGTTACCAAGAGACCCAGTACTTC
-,TRBJ1-1,-,TRBV5-1,CASSLTPGTDTEAFF,TGCGCCAGCAGCTTGACCCCAGGGACGGACACTGAAGCTTTCTTT
-,TRBJ2-7,-,TRBV18,CASSSGTAYEQYF,TGTGCCAGCTCAAGCGGGACAGCCTACGAGCAGTACTTC
-,TRBJ2-5,-,TRBV7-2,CASSFLETQYF,TGTGCCAGCAGCTTCTTGGAGACCCAGTACTTC
-,TRBJ2-7,few,TRBV4-2,CASSQDLAYEQYF,TGTGCCAGCAGCCAAGATCTAGCCTACGAGCAGTACTTC
TRBD2,TRBJ2-1,-,TRBV7-2,CASGRTSGGNEQFF,TGTGCCAGCGGCCGGACTAGCGGGGGTAATGAGCAGTTCTTC